A selection of T cell receptor beta chains follows, all from one sample in a study of blood T cells in healthy people across ages. TCRdb passed the 5' RACE reads through MiXCR, listing each CDR3 protein once. The sample lists just over 1 million distinct CDR3 sequences, 40% to 45% occurring once. The sequencing sample was made of blood. The origin of the receptors is a woman in her fifties or sixties in good health. Both conserved end residues are part of each CDR3. The D gene is left open where the match is weak. Only part of the rows carry a size: once, few, many, or a class if the clone is expanded.

size	V	J	length	D	CDR3	DNA
-	TRBV6-5	TRBJ1-6	13	-	CASRTGGDSPLHF	TGTGCCAGCAGGACCGGGGGGGATTCACCCCTCCACTTT
-	TRBV10-3	TRBJ2-6	18	TRBD2	CAITGLAGRLSGANVLTF	TGTGCCATCACGGGACTAGCGGGCCGCCTCTCTGGGGCCAACGTCCTGACTTTC
-	TRBV29-1	TRBJ2-1	11	-	CSADSYNEQFF	TGCAGCGCCGACAGTTACAATGAGCAGTTCTTC
-	TRBV7-2	TRBJ2-7	15	TRBD1	CASSPGGQLSYEQYF	TGTGCCAGCAGCCCAGGGGGCCAGCTCTCCTACGAGCAGTACTTC
few	TRBV12-3/TRBV12-4	TRBJ2-1	11	-	CASRSRAEQFF	TGTGCCAGCAGGTCTAGGGCTGAGCAGTTCTTC
-	TRBV11-2	TRBJ2-1	15	-	CASSLGSLADNEQFF	TGTGCCAGCAGCTTAGGTAGCTTAGCGGACAATGAGCAGTTCTTC
-	TRBV6-2/TRBV6-3	TRBJ2-1	15	-	CASSSRDSTYNEQFF	TGTGCCAGCAGTTCGCGGGACAGTACCTACAATGAGCAGTTCTTC
-	TRBV28	TRBJ2-5	13	-	CASSLLFGETQYF	TGTGCCAGCAGTTTACTGTTCGGGGAGACCCAGTACTTC
few	TRBV12-3/TRBV12-4	TRBJ2-1	14	TRBD1	CASTPGQGANEQFF	TGTGCCAGCACCCCAGGACAGGGCGCCAATGAGCAGTTCTTC
few	TRBV20-1	TRBJ2-7	14	-	CSARWAGASGEQYF	TGCAGTGCTAGATGGGCAGGGGCGTCGGGCGAGCAGTACTTC
-	TRBV7-9	TRBJ2-7	15	-	CASSLGGGALAEQYF	TGTGCCAGCAGCTTAGGTGGAGGAGCTTTGGCCGAGCAGTACTTC
-	TRBV15	TRBJ2-5	17	TRBD2	CATSRGRASGLQETQYF	TGTGCCACCAGCAGAGGTCGGGCTAGCGGACTCCAAGAGACCCAGTACTTC
many	TRBV6-5	TRBJ2-7	15	TRBD2	CASSPGLAGVREQYF	TGTGCCAGCAGCCCAGGACTAGCGGGAGTTCGCGAGCAGTACTTC
once	TRBV5-1	TRBJ1-6	16	TRBD1	CASTNFPGTGSSPLHF	TGCGCCAGCACCAATTTCCCCGGGACAGGGTCCTCACCCCTCCACTTT
-	TRBV29-1	TRBJ2-7	14	-	CSVRTGGQLYEQYF	TGCAGCGTACGGACGGGCGGCCAACTGTACGAGCAGTACTTC
-	TRBV23-1	TRBJ2-1	14	-	CASSQSSRRNEQFF	TGCGCCAGCAGTCAATCGTCCCGGAGGAATGAGCAGTTCTTC
few	TRBV7-8	TRBJ1-2	15	-	CASSERQEPNYGYTF	TGTGCCAGCAGCGAGAGACAGGAGCCTAACTATGGCTACACCTTC
-	TRBV5-1	TRBJ1-5	18	TRBD1	CASSLVGTGLVGNQPQHF	TGCGCCAGCAGCTTGGTGGGGACAGGTTTGGTTGGCAATCAGCCCCAGCATTTT
once	TRBV18	TRBJ2-2	17	TRBD2	CASSPLTSGILTGELFF	TGTGCCAGCTCACCACTGACTAGCGGGATCCTCACCGGGGAGCTGTTTTTT
-	TRBV29-1	TRBJ1-5	13	-	CSVQEGSREPQHF	TGCAGCGTTCAGGAGGGCAGCAGAGAGCCCCAGCATTTT
few	TRBV7-9	TRBJ1-2	14	-	CASSLVGPGGGYTF	TGTGCCAGCAGCTTAGTAGGACCGGGGGGTGGCTACACCTTC
few	TRBV11-2	TRBJ2-3	15	-	CASTLVAQATDTQYF	TGTGCCAGCACCCTCGTGGCACAGGCCACAGATACGCAGTATTTT
-	TRBV4-1	TRBJ2-7	18	-	CASSHFAGSAQSFYEQYF	TGCGCCAGCAGCCATTTTGCGGGCTCGGCGCAGAGCTTCTACGAGCAGTACTTC
-	TRBV20-1	TRBJ2-3	14	-	CSASPGSWTDTQYF	TGCAGTGCTTCACCTGGGAGTTGGACAGATACGCAGTATTTT
-	TRBV20-1	TRBJ2-3	17	TRBD2	CSARVGTTIVAGDTQYF	TGCAGTGCTAGAGTGGGGACTACCATTGTTGCCGGAGATACGCAGTATTTT
-	TRBV5-4	TRBJ1-2	14	-	CASRRLGGIYGYTF	TGTGCCAGCAGAAGACTGGGAGGAATCTATGGCTACACCTTC
-	TRBV6-2/TRBV6-3	TRBJ2-5	16	TRBD2	CASHSAGVTSKETQYF	TGTGCCAGCCATTCAGCGGGGGTAACTTCAAAAGAGACCCAGTACTTC
-	TRBV6-5	TRBJ2-7	14	-	CARWSDGDPYEQYF	TGTGCCAGGTGGTCTGACGGAGACCCCTACGAGCAGTACTTC
-	TRBV5-1	TRBJ2-7	15	-	CASSLGRWGSYEQYF	TGCGCCAGCAGCTTGGGACGGTGGGGCTCCTACGAGCAGTACTTC
-	TRBV13	TRBJ2-1	16	TRBD2	CASSFRLAGVNNEQFF	TGTGCCAGCAGCTTCCGACTAGCGGGGGTCAACAATGAGCAGTTCTTC
-	TRBV5-1	TRBJ2-7	16	TRBD2	CASSLPAGSSYNEQYF	TGCGCCAGCAGCTTACCAGCGGGAAGCTCCTACAATGAGCAGTACTTC
-	TRBV20-1	TRBJ2-3	13	-	CSGFGSSTDTQYF	TGCAGCGGATTCGGGTCGAGCACAGATACGCAGTATTTT
-	TRBV18	TRBJ2-5	16	TRBD2	CASSPAGGQGGATQYF	TGTGCCAGCTCACCGGCGGGAGGGCAGGGAGGAGCGACCCAGTACTTC
-	TRBV6-6	TRBJ1-5	16	-	CASSCAGQISNQPQHF	TGTGCCAGCAGTTGCGCGGGACAAATTAGCAATCAGCCCCAGCATTTT
few	TRBV4-1	TRBJ2-1	15	-	CASSQEPGTYNEQFF	TGCGCCAGCAGCCAAGAACCGGGGACCTACAATGAGCAGTTCTTC
few	TRBV29-1	TRBJ2-3	15	TRBD1	CSVGENRGWTDTQYF	TGCAGCGTTGGGGAAAACAGGGGGTGGACAGATACGCAGTATTTT
-	TRBV28	TRBJ1-5	15	-	CASSLWDGGNQPQHF	TGTGCCAGCAGTCTATGGGACGGGGGAAATCAGCCCCAGCATTTT